The text below deals with one TCR beta chain. This specimen comes from a study of shared clonotypes between healthy human individuals. V lost 6 bases and J lost 4, with 12 bases in between. The CDR3 totals 14 residues. Per the germline V gene, CDR1 is SNHLY and CDR2 is FYNNEI. TCRdb's table, derived via immunoSEQ multiplex PCR, lists solely in-frame clones and lacks some. The data contain about a million clones, approximately 70% of them singletons. This clonotype was obtained from a man aged 18 to 30 in good health. V gene TRBV2 combines with J gene TRBJ2-2; possibly TRBD2 for D (6 bases). The sequenced sample consisted of memory CD4+ T cells sorted from blood. Subset reported: CD45RA-negative fraction. As DNA, the CDR3 is TGTGCCAGCAGGGGGGGAGCGGTCACCGGGGAGCTGTTTTTT. Translated, it gives CASRGGAVTGELFF.